This T cell receptor (beta chain) appears in the sequencing data of a study of blood T cells in healthy people across ages. This clonotype occurred once. Alongside a J-beta primer mix, a sample-barcoded 5' primer served in a second PCR lasting roughly 7 to 12 cycles. TCRdb re-called the 5' RACE reads with MiXCR, one entry per CDR3 protein. The sample consists of over 600,000 distinct CDR3 sequences, 46% of them appearing once. The clonotype originates from an elderly man in good health. Sequenced material: blood.

The CDR3: CASSQNDGQETQYF. DNA for the CDR3: TGTGCCAGCAGCCAAAATGACGGCCAAGAGACCCAGTACTTC. The J gene is TRBJ2-5, the V gene TRBV3-1; D ambiguous. The CDR3 totals 14 residues. Trimming removed 2 bases from V and 1 base from J, with 8 bases in between. Germline CDR1 and CDR2: LGHDT and YNNKEL (reference sequence).